Below are 25 T cell receptor beta chains sequenced from a single sample in a study of T cell responses to AZD1222 COVID-19 vaccine. The assay was immunoSEQ multiplex PCR, and TCRdb's table has in-frame clones only and misses some. Of fewer than 65,000 clones in the sample, around 83% were seen once. The sample here was peripheral blood, taken on day 0 of AZD1222 vaccination. The receptors derive from an adult in good health.

The chain has TRBV11-3 and TRBJ1-1, with D perhaps TRBD1 (5 bases). Germline values: CDR1 SGHNT, CDR2 YENEEA. Trimming took off 4 bases at V and 7 bases at J, with 13 bases between the two ends. CDR3 length: 13 residues. CDR3 bases: TGTGCCAGCAGCTGGGTCAGGGAAGTTGAAGCTTTCTTT. It yields the protein CASSWVREVEAFF.

The chain links TRBV6-4 to TRBJ1-6, with a possible D match to TRBD1 (5 bases). From germline, CDR1 is MRHNA and CDR2 SNTAGT. The V and J ends lost 0 bases and 10 bases respectively, with 13 bases between them. This CDR3 is built from 15 residues. In DNA, the CDR3 is TGTGCCAGCAGTGACTCAGTAGGGGAATTCTCACCCCTCCACTTT. As protein: CASSDSVGEFSPLHF.

This clone was seen only a few times. V is TRBV6-2 or TRBV6-3 and J is TRBJ1-2, with D hard to call. Trimming pared 6 bases from V and 7 bases from J, leaving 18 bases between. The V gene's germline CDR1 is MNHEY and CDR2 SVGEGT. There are 14 residues in the CDR3. CDR3: CASSDPQVRGGYTF. CDR3 DNA: TGTGCCAGCAGCGACCCCCAGGTGCGCGGTGGCTACACCTTC.

This chain connects TRBV30 to TRBJ1-2, with D perhaps TRBD1 (5 bases). V was cut by 5 bases and J by 8 bases, with 15 bases left in between. The CDR3 extends over 12 amino acids. Germline assignment: CDR1 GTSNPN and CDR2 SVGIG (reference sequence). In DNA, the CDR3 is TGTGCCTGGTCAGGGTCCTCTAGGGGCTACACCTTC. It encodes CAWSGSSRGYTF.

This sequence joins TRBV27 and TRBJ2-2, with D uncertain. Germline values: CDR1 MNHEY, CDR2 SMNVEV (reference sequence). CDR3 length equals 14 residues. The ends were cut back, 5 bases at V and 3 bases at J, with 10 bases in the middle. Here the CDR3 reads CASSIRFYTGELFF. DNA of the CDR3: TGTGCCAGCAGTATACGTTTTTACACCGGGGAGCTGTTTTTT.

This clone is categorized as medium-sized. The rearrangement joins TRBV28 to TRBJ2-2; 12 nucleotides align to TRBD2. Per the germline V gene, CDR1 is MDHEN and CDR2 is SYDVKM. CDR3 length: 20 amino acids. Trimming took 8 bases from V and 7 from J; bases not matched to a gene: 23. The CDR3 bases are TGTGCCAGCCTCGAGGGGAGACTAGCGGGAGTGAGGTTCTCTATCGGGGAGCTGTTTTTT. This sequence encodes CASLEGRLAGVRFSIGELFF.

In this sample, this clone turned up a few times. The chain carries TRBV11-3 and TRBJ1-4, with a weak D call TRBD1 (6 bases). The V gene lost 0 bases and the J gene lost 10 bases, with 15 bases spanning the gap. Germline V gene lookup returns CDR1 SGHNT and CDR2 YENEEA. The CDR3 totals 15 residues. The CDR3 DNA reads as TGTGCCAGCAGCTTAGATGAGGCCTTCAGGGGAAAACTGTTTTTT. It translates to CASSLDEAFRGKLFF. The variable domain in full, completed from reference TRBV11-3 and TRBJ1-4, reads EAGVVQSPRYKIIEKKQPVAFWCNPISGHNTLYWYLQNLGQGPELLIRYENEEAVDDSQLPKDRFSAERLKGVDSTLKIQPAELGDSAVYLCASSLDEAFRGKLFFGSGTQLSVL.

The chain couples TRBV7-9 to TRBJ2-1, with 10 bases identical to TRBD2. Trimming at V came to 3 bases and at J to 6 bases, leaving 2 bases not matched to a gene. In germline, CDR1 is SEHNR, CDR2 FQNEAQ (reference sequence). This CDR3 region has 14 residues. CDR3 DNA sequence: TGTGCCAGCAGCTTGGGACTAGCGCTCAATGAGCAGTTCTTC. This codes for CASSLGLALNEQFF.

This clone was seen just once. V is TRBV4-2 and J is TRBJ2-3; 9 positions agree with TRBD2. The germline V gene encodes CDR1 LGHNA and CDR2 YNFKEQ. Unmatched junction bases numbered 4, after V lost 0 bases and J lost 0 bases. The CDR3 runs 17 residues. CDR3 sequence: CASSQEPSGRSTDTQYF. The CDR3 DNA is TGTGCCAGCAGCCAAGAACCCAGCGGGAGGAGCACAGATACGCAGTATTTT.

This rearrangement joins TRBV28 to TRBJ2-7; possibly TRBD1 or TRBD2 for D (5 bases each). This CDR3 comprises 14 residues. Trimming took off 8 bases at V and 3 bases at J, with 17 bases between the two ends. Germline V gives CDR1 MDHEN, CDR2 SYDVKM. The CDR3 coding sequence is TGTGCCAGCTCCCCCGGGGCGGCTGACTACGAGCAGTACTTC. This codes for CASSPGAADYEQYF.

The chain has TRBV6-5 and TRBJ2-7, with 10 bases aligning to TRBD2. From germline, CDR1 is MNHEY and CDR2 SVGAGI. The CDR3 runs to 16 residues. V trimming: 0 bases; J trimming: 2 bases; junction bases outside the gene matches: 4. The CDR3 sequence: CASSYSGLADTYEQYF. As DNA, the CDR3 is TGTGCCAGCAGTTACTCCGGACTAGCGGATACCTACGAGCAGTACTTC.

The chain joins TRBV3-1 (or the pseudogene TRBV3-2) to TRBJ2-3, with 7 bases fitting TRBD2. Germline loops: CDR1 LGHDT, CDR2 YNNKEL (reference sequence). The CDR3 runs to 16 residues. The V segment lost 4 bases and the J segment 5 bases; nucleotides outside the gene matches: 12. CDR3 in amino acids: CASSPASGLRVDTQYF. As DNA, the CDR3 is TGTGCCAGCAGCCCCGCTAGCGGTCTACGAGTAGATACGCAGTATTTT.

V is TRBV5-1 and J is TRBJ1-2; D remains unclear. V was trimmed by 0 bases and J by 5 bases, leaving 14 bases between them. CDR1 and CDR2 (germline): SGHRS, YFSETQ. The CDR3 has 15 residues. The CDR3 DNA reads TGCGCCAGCAGCTTGGACAGAGGGAACTTTTATGGCTACACCTTC. It specifies CASSLDRGNFYGYTF.

V usage is TRBV7-9 and J usage is TRBJ2-7; D possibly corresponds to TRBD2 (5 bases). The CDR3 spans 15 residues. Germline CDR1 and CDR2: SEHNR and FQNEAQ (reference sequence). Trimming stripped 1 base from V and 5 bases from J, with 15 bases between. CDR3 nucleotides: TGTGCCAGCAGCTTAGGCTCCCCTAGCTTTAACGAGCAGTACGTC. Translated: CASSLGSPSFNEQYV.

The gene calls are TRBV28 and TRBJ2-5, with 14 bases aligning to TRBD2. Germline values: CDR1 MDHEN, CDR2 SYDVKM. V shed 3 bases and J 6 bases; nucleotides not matched to a gene: 12. The CDR3 has 18 residues. CDR3 in amino acids: CASSFGYKGLAGVKTQYF. CDR3 nucleotides: TGTGCCAGCAGTTTTGGCTACAAGGGACTAGCGGGAGTAAAGACCCAGTACTTC.

This chain uses TRBV4-3 with TRBJ1-2; D is possibly TRBD1 (6 bases). Germline loops: CDR1 LGHNA, CDR2 YSLEER. With 3 bases removed from V and 8 bases from J, the gap between germline ends came to 19 bases. This CDR3 has 15 residues. CDR3 DNA sequence: TGCGCCAGCAGCCAGTATTTACAGGGACAAGGGGGCTACACCTTC. Its protein is CASSQYLQGQGGYTF.

The chain carries TRBV6-2 or TRBV6-3 and TRBJ2-1; no definite D call. V was cut by 6 bases and J by 3 bases, with 3 bases left in between. CDR3 length: 11 amino acids. CDR1 and CDR2 from the germline V gene are MNHEY and SVGEGT. CDR3 region: CASSLYNEQFF. As DNA, the CDR3 is TGTGCCAGCAGCCTCTACAATGAGCAGTTCTTC.

CDR3 DNA sequence: TGTGCCAGCAGCCCCATAACCGGGACCCCCTTTGGAAACACCATATATTTT. It yields the protein CASSPITGTPFGNTIYF. This sequence joins TRBV7-6 and TRBJ1-3, with a possible D match to TRBD1 (5 bases). The V gene's germline CDR1 is SGHVS and CDR2 FNYEAQ. This CDR3 region has 17 residues. Trimming took off 5 bases at V and 3 bases at J, with 20 bases between the two ends. Supplemented by reference TRBV7-6 and TRBJ1-3, the full variable domain reads GAGVSQSPRYKVTKRGQDVALRCDPISGHVSLYWYRQALGQGPEFLTYFNYEAQQDKSGLPNDRFSAERPEGSISTLTIQRTEQRDSAMYRCASSPITGTPFGNTIYFGEGSWLTVV.

The J gene is TRBJ2-3, the V gene TRBV2; possibly TRBD1 or TRBD2 for D (5 bases each). From germline, CDR1 is SNHLY and CDR2 FYNNEI. V was pared by 8 bases and J by 10 bases, with 16 bases between. The CDR3 loop spans 12 amino acids. The CDR3 sequence is CASAWGPPPQYF. The CDR3, as DNA: TGTGCCAGCGCGTGGGGACCTCCTCCGCAGTATTTT.

The rearrangement uses TRBV10-2 and TRBJ2-3; D may be TRBD1 or TRBD2 (5 bases each). The ends were cut back, 8 bases at V and 2 bases at J, with 11 bases in the middle. The CDR3 loop spans 13 amino acids. CDR1 and CDR2 (germline): WSHSY, SAAADI. The CDR3 bases are TGCGCCAGCGGGGACGGAGACACAGATACGCAGTATTTT. This gives the protein CASGDGDTDTQYF.

The V and J genes are TRBV11-2 and TRBJ1-3, with D tentatively TRBD1 (6 bases). Germline V gives CDR1 SGHAT, CDR2 FQNNGV. The CDR3 covers 15 residues. V gave up 1 base and J gave up 2 bases, with 9 bases separating them. This chain's CDR3 is CASSLAGGTGNTIYF. The CDR3 coding sequence is TGTGCCAGCAGCTTAGCGGGGGGCACTGGAAACACCATATATTTT.

The rearrangement uses TRBV27 and TRBJ2-7; the D gene is possibly TRBD1 (6 bases). With 5 bases removed from V and 3 bases from J, the gap between germline ends came to 14 bases. The CDR3 spans 14 residues. Germline CDR1 MNHEY, CDR2 SMNVEV (reference sequence). The CDR3 reads CASSIRGSFYEQYF. For the CDR3, the DNA is TGTGCCAGCAGTATCAGGGGATCATTCTACGAGCAGTACTTC.

This chain uses TRBV6-5 with TRBJ1-1; D call uncertain. CDR3 length: 12 amino acids. Trimming removed 6 bases from V and 1 base from J, with 6 bases in between. Germline-derived CDR1 and CDR2 are MNHEY and SVGAGI. CDR3 amino acids: CASRAGNTEAFF. As DNA, the CDR3 is TGTGCCAGCAGGGCAGGGAACACTGAAGCTTTCTTT.

The chain has TRBV5-6 and TRBJ2-1; no clear D gene. V was pared by 5 bases and J by 5 bases, with 5 bases between. The CDR3 consists of 11 residues. Per germline, CDR1 SGHDT and CDR2 YYEEEE. The CDR3 sequence: CASSWDNEQFF. The CDR3 DNA reads TGTGCCAGCAGTTGGGACAATGAGCAGTTCTTC.

This chain connects TRBV28 to TRBJ1-2; D gene ambiguous. The CDR3 spans 15 residues. V was clipped by 1 base and J by 6 bases, with 15 bases between them. Per the germline V gene, CDR1 is MDHEN and CDR2 is SYDVKM. CDR3 nucleotide sequence: TGTGCCAGCAGTTTATCCCCCACCACTCCCGATGGCTACACCTTC. Protein sequence: CASSLSPTTPDGYTF.